This paragraph reports one TCR beta chain. The data derive from a study of blood T cell repertoires in COVID-19. In the study overall: COVID-19 samples collected from the United States, Italy and Spain covered acute and convalescent phases. In each case, the material was cDNA or gDNA derived from T cells, B-cell-depleted T cells, or PBMCs.

As handled by the study authors: By means of reference gene primer amplification, nucleated cell counts were estimated. Profiling relied on immunoSEQ multiplex PCR, and the TCRdb table lists in-frame clones only, not all of them. The V and J calls and clone size were taken over from that table, and D and trimming were inferred from the DNA. The table has 97,000 or so clones, 81% seen once. This CDR3 spans 13 amino acids. The V end was cut by 4 bases, the J end by 1 base, with 6 bases between. The germline V gene has CDR1 KGHDR and CDR2 SFDVKD. What was sequenced was peripheral blood. This sequence originates from a man aged 60-69 years with acute or convalescent COVID-19. The chain employs TRBV24-1 and TRBJ1-2, with no clear D. The CDR3 loop is CATSDNFNYGYTF. The CDR3 nucleotides read TGTGCCACCAGTGACAACTTTAACTATGGCTACACCTTC.